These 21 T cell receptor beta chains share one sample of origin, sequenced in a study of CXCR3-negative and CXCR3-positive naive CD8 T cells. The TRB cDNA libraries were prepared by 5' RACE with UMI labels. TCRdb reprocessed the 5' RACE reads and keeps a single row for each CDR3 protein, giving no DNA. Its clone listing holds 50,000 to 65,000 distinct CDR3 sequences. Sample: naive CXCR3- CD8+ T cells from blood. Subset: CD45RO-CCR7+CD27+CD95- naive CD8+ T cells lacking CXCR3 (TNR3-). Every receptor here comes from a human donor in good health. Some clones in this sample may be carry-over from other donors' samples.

The CDR3 region is CASSDATGLTTEAFF. J is TRBJ1-1 and V is TRBV7-9; the TCRdb call, TRBD1, lacks DNA for checking. The CDR3 is 15 amino acids. Germline CDR1 reads SEHNR; CDR2 reads FQNEAQ (reference sequence).

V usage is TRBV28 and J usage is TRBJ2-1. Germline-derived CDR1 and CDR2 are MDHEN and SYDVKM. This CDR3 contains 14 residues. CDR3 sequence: CASSLGSTNNEQFF.

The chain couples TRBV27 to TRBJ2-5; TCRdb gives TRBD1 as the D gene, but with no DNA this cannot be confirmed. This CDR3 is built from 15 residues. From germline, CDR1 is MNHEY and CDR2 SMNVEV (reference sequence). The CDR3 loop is CASSPWTGSQETQYF.

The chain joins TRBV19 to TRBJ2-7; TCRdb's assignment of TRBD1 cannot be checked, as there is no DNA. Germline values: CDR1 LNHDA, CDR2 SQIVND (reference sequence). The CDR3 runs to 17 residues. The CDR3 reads CASSIIPTGRLSYEQYF.

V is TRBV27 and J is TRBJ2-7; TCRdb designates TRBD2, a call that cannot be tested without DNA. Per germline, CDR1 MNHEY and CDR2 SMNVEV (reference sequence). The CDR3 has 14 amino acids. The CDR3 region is CASSFGSRAYEQYF.

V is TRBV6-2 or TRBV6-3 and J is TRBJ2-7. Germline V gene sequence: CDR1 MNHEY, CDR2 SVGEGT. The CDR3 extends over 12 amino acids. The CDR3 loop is CASAGTTYEQYF.

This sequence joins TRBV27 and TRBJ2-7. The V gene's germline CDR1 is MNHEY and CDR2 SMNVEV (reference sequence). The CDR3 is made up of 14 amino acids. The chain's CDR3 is CASSLEQAPYEQYF.

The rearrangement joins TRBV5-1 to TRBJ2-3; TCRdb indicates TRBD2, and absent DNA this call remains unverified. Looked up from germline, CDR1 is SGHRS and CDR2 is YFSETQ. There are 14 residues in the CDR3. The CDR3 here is CASMPGISRVTQYF.

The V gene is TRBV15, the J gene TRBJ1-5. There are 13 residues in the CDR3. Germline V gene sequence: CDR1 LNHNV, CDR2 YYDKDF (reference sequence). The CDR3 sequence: CATSRDRMRPQHF.

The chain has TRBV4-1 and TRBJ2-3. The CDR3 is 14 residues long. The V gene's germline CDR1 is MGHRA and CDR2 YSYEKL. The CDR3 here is CASSQDPKVDTQYF.

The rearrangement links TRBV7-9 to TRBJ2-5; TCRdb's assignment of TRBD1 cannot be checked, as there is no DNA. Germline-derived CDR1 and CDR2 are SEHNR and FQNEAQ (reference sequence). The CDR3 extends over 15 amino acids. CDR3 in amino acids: CASSLARGLEETQYF.

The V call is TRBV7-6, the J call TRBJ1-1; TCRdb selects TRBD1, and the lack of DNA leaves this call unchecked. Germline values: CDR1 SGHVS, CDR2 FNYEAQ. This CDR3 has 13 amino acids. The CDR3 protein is CASSWTGASEAFF.

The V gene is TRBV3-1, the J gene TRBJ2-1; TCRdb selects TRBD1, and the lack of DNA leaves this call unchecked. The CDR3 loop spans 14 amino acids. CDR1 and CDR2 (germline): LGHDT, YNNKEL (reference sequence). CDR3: CASSLGTDYNEQFF.

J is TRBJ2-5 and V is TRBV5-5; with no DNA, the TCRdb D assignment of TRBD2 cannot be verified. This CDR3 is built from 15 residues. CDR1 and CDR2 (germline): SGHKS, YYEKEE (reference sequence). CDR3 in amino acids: CASSGSWYGRETQYF.

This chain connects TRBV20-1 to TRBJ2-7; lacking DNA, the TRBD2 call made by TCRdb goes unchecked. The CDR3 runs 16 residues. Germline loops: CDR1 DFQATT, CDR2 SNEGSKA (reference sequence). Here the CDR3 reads CSARDFGGLVPYEQYF.

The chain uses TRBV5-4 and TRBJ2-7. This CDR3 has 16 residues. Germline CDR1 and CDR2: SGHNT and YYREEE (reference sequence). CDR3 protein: CASSLGGREYLYEQYF.

This CDR3 is CASSLKGVSYNEQFF. The V call is TRBV27, the J call TRBJ2-1; the D call from TCRdb, TRBD1, cannot be confirmed without DNA. From germline, CDR1 is MNHEY and CDR2 SMNVEV (reference sequence). This CDR3 is 15 amino acids long.

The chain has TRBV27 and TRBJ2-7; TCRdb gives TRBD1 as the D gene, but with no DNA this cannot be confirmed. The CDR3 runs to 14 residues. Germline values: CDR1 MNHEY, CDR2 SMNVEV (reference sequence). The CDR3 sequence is CASSFGAGQYEQYF.

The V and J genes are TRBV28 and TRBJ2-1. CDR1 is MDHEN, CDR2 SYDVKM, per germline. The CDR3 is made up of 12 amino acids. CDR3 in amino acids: CASRINANEQFF.

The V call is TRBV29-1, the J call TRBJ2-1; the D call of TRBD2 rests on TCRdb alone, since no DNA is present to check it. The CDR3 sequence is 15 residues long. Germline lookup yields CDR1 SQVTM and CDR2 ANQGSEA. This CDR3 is CSVEDDQSPYNEQFF.

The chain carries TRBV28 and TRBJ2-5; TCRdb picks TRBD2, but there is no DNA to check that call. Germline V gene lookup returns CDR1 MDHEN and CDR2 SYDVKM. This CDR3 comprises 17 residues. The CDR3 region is CASSFRYGRASQETQYF.